The clone carrying this TCR beta chain was seen once. Its matching antigen is unknown. Sequencing was performed with immunoSEQ multiplex PCR; in TCRdb, only in-frame clones are kept and a portion is missing. The table lists some 10,000 clones, less than 80% of them singletons, with 9% to 15% in the top ten. This sample stems from a study of CD4+ T cells in melanoma. The CDR3 runs to 15 residues. With 4 bases clipped from V and 4 bases from J, the junction kept 3 bases outside the gene matches. CDR1 is LNHDA and CDR2 is SQIVND in the germline V gene (reference sequence). Study-wide findings and caveats: Neoantigen-specific CD4+ T cells in melanoma reportedly had diverse differentiation states. A reported correlation linked neoantigen-specific CD4+ T cells to CD8+, macrophage and B cell function.

This clonotype originated in a human donor with melanoma. Sequenced: cells from a culture (not recorded whether cultured in vitro). The J gene is TRBJ1-6, the V gene TRBV19; 8 nucleotides line up with TRBD1. In nucleotides, the CDR3 is TGTGCCAGTAGTACGGGACAGGTATATAATTCACCCCTCCACTTT. As protein: CASSTGQVYNSPLHF. Full variable domain (rest looked up from reference TRBV19 and TRBJ1-6): DGGITQSPKYLFRKEGQNVTLSCEQNLNHDAMYWYRQDPGQGLRLIYYSQIVNDFQKGDIAEGYSVSREKKESFPLTVTSAQKNPTAFYLCASSTGQVYNSPLHFGNGTRLTVT.